The 5 T cell receptor beta chains in this list originate from one sample, sequenced in a study of cytomegalovirus exposure and HLA in healthy donors. 13 Jbeta primers and 60 Vbeta primers were used for the PCR. TCRdb keeps only in-frame clones here, not all; method: immunoSEQ multiplex PCR. Its table records 150,000 to 200,000 clones. The sequencing input was PBMCs. These receptors were taken from a woman aged 18-30 years in good health and CMV-seropositive.

The chain links TRBV7-9 to TRBJ2-1; TRBD2 aligns across 12 bases. Germline V gene data show CDR1 as SEHNR and CDR2 as FQNEAQ (reference sequence). The CDR3 contains 18 residues. The junction had 4 bases not matched to a gene; V was cut back by 1 base and J by 0 bases. The CDR3 sequence: CASSLGPGLAGSYNEQFF. In nucleotides, the CDR3 is TGTGCCAGCAGCTTAGGCCCGGGACTAGCGGGCTCCTACAATGAGCAGTTCTTC.

V and J are TRBV7-9 and TRBJ1-2; TRBD1 matches at 7 bases. The germline CDR1 and CDR2 sequences are SEHNR and FQNEAQ (reference sequence). The CDR3 sequence is 15 residues long. After removal of 0 bases from V and 4 bases from J, the junction contained 5 bases not matched to a gene. The CDR3 protein is CASSLATGKSYGYTF. CDR3 DNA: TGTGCCAGCAGCTTAGCGACAGGGAAATCCTATGGCTACACCTTC.

Comments on this clone: Other DNA sequences of this sample code for an identical CDR3. The rearrangement uses TRBV5-1 and TRBJ2-1; D is unclear. V lost 0 bases, J lost 4 bases, and 5 bases lay in between. The CDR3 is made up of 13 amino acids. CDR1 SGHRS and CDR2 YFSETQ come from the germline V gene. For the CDR3, the DNA is TGCGCCAGCAGCTTGGGTCAGTACAATGAGCAGTTCTTC. It codes for CASSLGQYNEQFF.

The J gene is TRBJ1-4, the V gene TRBV11-3; 10 bases are shared with TRBD1. The CDR3 covers 16 residues. Per the germline V gene, CDR1 is SGHNT and CDR2 is YENEEA. V was pared by 5 bases and J by 8 bases, with 11 bases of the junction left unmatched. CDR3: CASSLWTGGLEEKLFF. DNA for the CDR3: TGTGCCAGCAGCCTGTGGACAGGGGGACTGGAGGAAAAACTGTTTTTT.

The chain employs TRBV7-6 and TRBJ1-2; D may be TRBD1 (5 bases). This CDR3 region has 15 residues. Trimming cost V 3 bases and J 8 bases, with 19 bases left between them. Germline V lookup: CDR1 SGHVS, CDR2 FNYEAQ. This chain's CDR3 is CASSLGSMGPVGYTF. In DNA, the CDR3 is TGTGCCAGCAGCTTGGGTAGCATGGGGCCGGTCGGCTACACCTTC.